These 24 T cell receptor beta chains were sequenced from one sample in a study of a mutant IDH1 vaccine in newly diagnosed glioma. Profiling relied on immunoSEQ multiplex PCR, and the TCRdb table lists in-frame clones only, not all of them. The sample has around 29,000 clones; over 80% are singletons. The antigens these receptors bind are not known. Time point specified: week 23, last vaccination. Vaccination used 300 ug of mutant IDH1 20-mer peptide per dose, with topical imiquimod. The sequenced sample was PBMCs, obtained from a glioma patient whose treatment included an IDH1 peptide vaccine. These receptors were taken from a woman in her late teens or twenties with glioma.

This chain links TRBV6-9 with TRBJ1-5, with 12 bases that match TRBD1. Germline lookup yields CDR1 MNHGY and CDR2 SVAAGI. V gave up 7 bases and J gave up 6 bases; unmatched junction bases: 13. The CDR3 runs to 17 residues. CDR3 protein: CASTSPRDRGRVQPQHF. The DNA for the CDR3 is TGTGCCAGCACCTCCCCGAGGGACAGGGGGCGCGTTCAGCCCCAGCATTTT.

The V call is TRBV4-2, the J call TRBJ2-5; a weak D match, TRBD2 (6 bases). Trimming pared 0 bases from V and 5 bases from J, leaving 16 bases between. The V gene's germline CDR1 is LGHNA and CDR2 YNFKEQ. This CDR3 is built from 16 residues. CDR3 sequence (DNA): TGTGCCAGCAGCCAAGATCCTAGCGCCTCATGGGAGACCCAGTACTTC. Translation gives CASSQDPSASWETQYF.

The chain links TRBV2 to TRBJ2-7, with D possibly TRBD2 on 6 matching bases. Between the trimmed V and J ends, which lost 5 bases and 3 bases, there was a span of 20 bases. The CDR3 has 16 residues. Germline V gene sequence: CDR1 SNHLY, CDR2 FYNNEI. The DNA for the CDR3 is TGTGCCAGCAGTCCTACCATTACGGGACTCCTCTACGAGCAGTACTTC. Its protein product is CASSPTITGLLYEQYF. Looking up the rest from reference TRBV2 and TRBJ2-7 gives the full variable domain: EPEVTQTPSHQVTQMGQEVILRCVPISNHLYFYWYRQILGQKVEFLVSFYNNEISEKSEIFDDQFSVERPDGSNFTLKIRSTKLEDSAMYFCASSPTITGLLYEQYFGPGTRLTVT.

The CDR3 is CASSALDADTQYF. DNA for the CDR3: TGTGCCAGCAGTGCGTTAGATGCAGATACGCAGTATTTT. This chain connects TRBV25-1 to TRBJ2-3; D unclear. Trimming stripped 4 bases from V and 4 bases from J, with 9 bases between. Looked up from germline, CDR1 is MGHDK and CDR2 is SYGVNS. The CDR3 has 13 residues.

The chain's CDR3 is CSASTPSQYF. DNA for the CDR3: TGCAGTGCTAGTACGCCGTCGCAGTATTTT. The V and J genes are TRBV20-1 and TRBJ2-3; the D is unclear. There are 10 residues in the CDR3. CDR1 and CDR2 from the germline V gene are DFQATT and SNEGSKA (reference sequence). Trimming removed 3 bases at V and 10 bases at J, with 8 bases between.

The V gene is TRBV7-9, the J gene TRBJ2-5, with TRBD2 identical over 8 bases. The CDR3 sequence is 16 residues long. CDR1 is SEHNR, CDR2 FQNEAQ, per germline (reference sequence). V gave up 3 bases and J gave up 4 bases; unmatched junction bases: 10. CDR3 sequence: CASSFRRGATIETQYF. The CDR3 DNA is TGTGCCAGCAGCTTCCGGCGGGGGGCCACGATAGAGACCCAGTACTTC.

The chain links TRBV29-1 to TRBJ2-7; D is unclear. The CDR3 has 9 residues. V was pared by 7 bases and J by 6 bases, with 7 bases between. Germline lookup yields CDR1 SQVTM and CDR2 ANQGSEA. CDR3 DNA sequence: TGCAGCGACCTAGGCGAGCAGTACTTC. It is translated as CSDLGEQYF.

The chain recombines TRBV2 with TRBJ2-1; 8 bases are a match to TRBD2. Trimming at V came to 3 bases and at J to 0 bases, leaving 7 bases not matched to a gene. The CDR3 is made up of 17 amino acids. CDR1 and CDR2 (germline): SNHLY, FYNNEI. This CDR3 is CASSDPSSGGSYNEQFF. As DNA, the CDR3 is TGTGCCAGCAGTGATCCCTCGAGCGGGGGCTCCTACAATGAGCAGTTCTTC. The full variable domain, its missing parts supplied by reference TRBV2 and TRBJ2-1, is EPEVTQTPSHQVTQMGQEVILRCVPISNHLYFYWYRQILGQKVEFLVSFYNNEISEKSEIFDDQFSVERPDGSNFTLKIRSTKLEDSAMYFCASSDPSSGGSYNEQFFGPGTRLTVL.

This chain links TRBV2 with TRBJ1-2; D may be TRBD1 (6 bases). The length of the CDR3 is 13 residues. Germline values: CDR1 SNHLY, CDR2 FYNNEI. Trimming cost V 3 bases and J 8 bases, with 13 bases left between them. CDR3 sequence reads: CASSEDSIIGYTF. CDR3 DNA: TGTGCCAGCAGTGAGGACAGCATAATCGGCTACACCTTC.

The rearrangement uses TRBV19 and TRBJ1-2; TRBD1 might be the D (5 bases). Germline V gene sequence: CDR1 LNHDA, CDR2 SQIVND (reference sequence). The germline V and J ends were trimmed by 5 bases and 5 bases, with 18 bases remaining between them. The CDR3 loop spans 15 amino acids. DNA for the CDR3: TGTGCCAGTAGTCAGTTTGACAGCGAGGGGTATGGCTACACCTTC. As protein: CASSQFDSEGYGYTF.

CDR3 DNA sequence: TGTGCCAGCAGCCTTAGGGACAGGGTTTACAATGAGCAGTTCTTC. Protein product: CASSLRDRVYNEQFF. The J gene is TRBJ2-1, the V gene TRBV6-1; TRBD1 aligns across 9 bases. The V segment lost 6 bases and the J segment 4 bases; nucleotides outside the gene matches: 7. Germline-derived CDR1 and CDR2 are MNHNS and SASEGT. CDR3 length equals 15 residues.

The J gene is TRBJ2-7, the V gene TRBV6-5, with D unclear. The V end lost 0 bases, the J end lost 2 bases, and 8 bases lay between the germline ends. Germline V gene sequence: CDR1 MNHEY, CDR2 SVGAGI. This CDR3 is built from 14 residues. The CDR3 DNA follows: TGTGCCAGCAGTTACTCAGCCCTCACCTACGAGCAGTACTTC. It yields the protein CASSYSALTYEQYF.

V is TRBV13 and J is TRBJ2-1; TRBD2 is a possible D gene (6 bases). V was cut by 3 bases and J by 7 bases, with 19 bases left in between. Germline CDR1 and CDR2: PRHDT and FYEKMQ (reference sequence). The CDR3 is 16 residues long. The chain's CDR3 is CASSFGEETGWNEQFF. The CDR3 nucleotides read TGTGCCAGCAGCTTTGGGGAGGAAACAGGTTGGAATGAGCAGTTCTTC.

The chain recombines TRBV14 with TRBJ2-1; D not resolved. CDR1 is SGHDN and CDR2 is FVKESK in the germline V gene. Between the trimmed V and J ends, which lost 0 bases and 10 bases, there was a span of 13 bases. This CDR3 spans 14 amino acids. The CDR3, as DNA: TGTGCCAGCAGCCAAGAGGGATCAGCGCAAGAGCAGTTCTTC. Translated: CASSQEGSAQEQFF.

V usage is TRBV27 and J usage is TRBJ2-7, with 7 positions matching TRBD2. The CDR3 runs 13 residues. The germline V gene encodes CDR1 MNHEY and CDR2 SMNVEV (reference sequence). V lost 4 bases to trimming and J lost 7 bases; unmatched junction nucleotides: 7. CDR3 protein: CASSWGTNAEQYF. The CDR3 nucleotides are TGTGCCAGCAGTTGGGGGACTAATGCGGAGCAGTACTTC.

This chain connects TRBV6-5 to TRBJ2-7; 8 bases map to TRBD1. Germline CDR1 is MNHEY and CDR2 is SVGAGI. The CDR3 spans 14 residues. J lost 4 bases, V lost 6 bases, and 8 bases had no gene match. CDR3 nucleotide sequence: TGTGCCAGCAGCCCGGGGACAGGAAAATACGAGCAGTACTTC. Its protein product is CASSPGTGKYEQYF.

The chain has TRBV6-1 and TRBJ2-4; no firm D call. V gave up 1 base and J gave up 0 bases, with 4 bases separating them. The CDR3 covers 14 residues. Germline CDR1 and CDR2: MNHNS and SASEGT. The CDR3 here is CASSEGGAKNIQYF. Here the CDR3 DNA reads TGTGCCAGCAGTGAAGGGGGAGCCAAAAACATTCAGTACTTC.

This sequence joins TRBV6-1 and TRBJ2-1; 12 nucleotides line up with TRBD2. CDR1 MNHNS and CDR2 SASEGT come from the germline V gene. With V trimmed by 3 bases and J by 8 bases, 14 bases remained unmatched. The CDR3 covers 18 residues. The CDR3 here is CASSDPGPGLAGRYEQFF. The CDR3 DNA follows: TGTGCCAGCAGTGACCCTGGACCGGGACTAGCGGGTCGGTATGAGCAGTTCTTC.

CDR3 nucleotide sequence: TGTGCCAGCAGCTTCTATGTTGGCAGTCGGACTGAAGCTTTCTTT. Translation gives CASSFYVGSRTEAFF. This chain uses TRBV5-6 with TRBJ1-1; D remains ambiguous. CDR1 and CDR2 from the germline V gene are SGHDT and YYEEEE. V dropped 2 bases and J dropped 5 bases, with 16 bases sitting between them. CDR3 length: 15 residues.

The rearrangement links TRBV5-4 to TRBJ2-3; unclear D gene. In germline, CDR1 is SGHNT, CDR2 YYREEE (reference sequence). Trimming shortened V by 5 bases and J by 4 bases, and 11 bases separated the two germline ends. This CDR3 is built from 13 residues. The CDR3 protein is CASSRLAPDTQYF. As DNA, the CDR3 is TGTGCCAGCAGTAGGTTAGCTCCAGATACGCAGTATTTT.

This clone was observed once. V usage is TRBV7-8 and J usage is TRBJ2-5; possibly TRBD2 for D (5 bases). Looked up from germline, CDR1 is SGHVS and CDR2 is FQNEAQ. This CDR3 is built from 15 residues. The V and J ends lost 4 bases and 4 bases respectively, with 16 bases between them. The CDR3 is CASSSTAGRRETQYF. The CDR3 DNA sequence: TGTGCCAGCAGCTCGACGGCGGGCCGTCGAGAGACCCAGTACTTC.

The chain combines TRBV7-9 with TRBJ2-7; D may be TRBD1 (5 bases). This CDR3 comprises 14 residues. The V gene's germline CDR1 is SEHNR and CDR2 FQNEAQ (reference sequence). The V gene lost 7 bases and the J gene lost 0 bases, with 13 bases spanning the gap. For the CDR3, the DNA is TGTGCCAGCACCCCAAGGACAAACTCCTACGAGCAGTACTTC. Translated, it gives CASTPRTNSYEQYF.

The J gene is TRBJ2-7, the V gene TRBV6-1; D ambiguous. The germline CDR1 and CDR2 sequences are MNHNS and SASEGT. V was clipped by 0 bases and J by 4 bases, with 7 bases between them. The CDR3 has 13 residues. The CDR3 loop reads CASSEAARYEQYF. CDR3 nucleotides: TGTGCCAGCAGTGAAGCGGCTAGATACGAGCAGTACTTC.

J is TRBJ1-3 and V is TRBV5-1; no firm D call. The ends were cut back, 0 bases at V and 8 bases at J, with 9 bases in the middle. The CDR3 covers 13 residues. Germline CDR1 SGHRS, CDR2 YFSETQ. In DNA form, the CDR3 reads TGCGCCAGCAGCTTGGGAGGAGCGGACACCATATATTTT. Residues: CASSLGGADTIYF.